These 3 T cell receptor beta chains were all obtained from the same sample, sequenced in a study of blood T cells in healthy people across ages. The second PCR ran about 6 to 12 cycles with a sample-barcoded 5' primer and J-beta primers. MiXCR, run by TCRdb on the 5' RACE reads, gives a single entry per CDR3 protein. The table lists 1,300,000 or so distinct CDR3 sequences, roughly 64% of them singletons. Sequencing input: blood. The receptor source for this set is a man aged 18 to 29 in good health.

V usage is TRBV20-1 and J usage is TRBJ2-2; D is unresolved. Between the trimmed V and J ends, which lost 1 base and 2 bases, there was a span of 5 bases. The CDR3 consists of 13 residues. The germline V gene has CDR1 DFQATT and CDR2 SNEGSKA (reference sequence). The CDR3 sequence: CSARVSNTGELFF. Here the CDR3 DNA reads TGCAGTGCTAGAGTAAGCAACACCGGGGAGCTGTTTTTT.

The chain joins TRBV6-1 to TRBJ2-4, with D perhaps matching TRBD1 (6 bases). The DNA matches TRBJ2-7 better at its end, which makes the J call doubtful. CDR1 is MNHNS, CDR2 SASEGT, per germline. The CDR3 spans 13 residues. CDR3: CASSRGYQSEQYF. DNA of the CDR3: TGTGCCAGCAGTAGGGGGTATCAGAGCGAGCAGTACTTC.

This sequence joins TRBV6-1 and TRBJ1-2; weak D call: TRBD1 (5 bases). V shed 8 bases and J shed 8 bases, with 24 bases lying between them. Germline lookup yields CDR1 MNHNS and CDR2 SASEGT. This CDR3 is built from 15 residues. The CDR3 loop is CASLGQAAADIGYTF. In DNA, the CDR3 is TGTGCCAGCCTGGGGCAGGCAGCTGCAGATATCGGCTACACCTTC.